The rows below give T cell receptor beta chains drawn from one sample of a study of T cells in Graves' hyperthyroidism and ophthalmopathy. TCRdb redid the calling of the multiplex PCR reads with MiXCR, one entry per CDR3 protein. Among around 600,000 distinct CDR3 sequences listed, 15% to 19% were seen once. Sequenced sample: blood. These receptors all come from a woman aged 25 to 45 with Graves' hyperthyroidism. CDR3s include the opening cysteine and the closing phenylalanine or tryptophan. The D gene is left open where the match is weak.

j_gene | d_gene | v_gene | CDR3aa
TRBJ2-1 | NA | TRBV2 | CASSPSMGSYNEQFF
TRBJ2-7 | NA | TRBV14 | CASSESSTVPTYEQYF
TRBJ2-1 | TRBD1 | TRBV6-2/TRBV6-3 | CASDRDRIPDEQFF
TRBJ2-3 | TRBD1 | TRBV7-6 | CASSQTGSQSDTQYF
TRBJ2-1 | NA | TRBV6-1 | CASSEAFSGLYNEQFF
TRBJ1-4 | NA | TRBV9 | CASSVGLGTAATNEKLFF
TRBJ2-3 | TRBD1 | TRBV7-9 | CASSAQTGGFTDTQYF
TRBJ2-1 | NA | TRBV5-1 | CASSRQTREKLTHEQFF
TRBJ2-2 | TRBD2 | TRBV27 | CASSELAGDVGELFF
TRBJ2-7 | TRBD2 | TRBV5-1 | CASSALAGVHEQYF
TRBJ2-2 | TRBD1 | TRBV29-1 | CSVGSGTGASGTGELFF
TRBJ1-1 | NA | TRBV12-3/TRBV12-4 | CASSFIGSGTEAFF
TRBJ1-6 | TRBD1 | TRBV28 | CASSLITGVGSPLHF
TRBJ2-3 | NA | TRBV7-6 | CASSLTQGTDTQYF
TRBJ2-7 | TRBD2 | TRBV30 | CAWSLGLAPGEQYF
TRBJ2-7 | NA | TRBV5-4 | CASRKGIQNYEQYF
TRBJ1-5 | TRBD1 | TRBV20-1 | CSAQGDGNQPQHF
TRBJ2-7 | NA | TRBV7-8 | CASSVNAGPGYEQYF
TRBJ1-1 | TRBD1 | TRBV6-9 | CASSYSTQGGEAFF
TRBJ1-1 | NA | TRBV7-2 | CAVQGSILPNTEAFF